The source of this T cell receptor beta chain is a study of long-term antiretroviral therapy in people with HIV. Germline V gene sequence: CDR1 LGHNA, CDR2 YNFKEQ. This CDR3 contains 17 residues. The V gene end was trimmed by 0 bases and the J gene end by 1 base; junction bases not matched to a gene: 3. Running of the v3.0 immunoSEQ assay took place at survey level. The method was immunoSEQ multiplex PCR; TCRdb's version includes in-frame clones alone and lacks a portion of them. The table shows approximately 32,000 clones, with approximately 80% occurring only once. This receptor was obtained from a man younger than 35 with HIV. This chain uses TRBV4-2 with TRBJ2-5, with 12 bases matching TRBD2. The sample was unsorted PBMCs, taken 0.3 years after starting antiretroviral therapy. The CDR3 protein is CASSQDRTSGVQETQYF. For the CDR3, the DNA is TGTGCCAGCAGCCAAGATAGGACTAGCGGGGTCCAAGAGACCCAGTACTTC.